Given below is one T cell receptor beta chain in context. Its matching antigen is unknown. This entry comes from a study of blood T cells in healthy people across ages. Findings and caveats of the study: Since the PBMCs were unsorted, naive and antigen-experienced cells could not be conclusively compared. Across the age range, TCR beta diversity per million T cells fell in a roughly linear way.

A second PCR of about 6 to 11 cycles used a sample-barcoded 5' primer and a J-beta primer mix. Each single sample gave us at least 2.5 million CDR3-containing paired-end reads. TCRdb re-analysed the 5' RACE reads in MiXCR, keeping a single row per CDR3 protein. The table lists about 1 million distinct CDR3 sequences, roughly 45% of them singletons. Unmatched junction bases numbered 12, after V lost 2 bases and J lost 4 bases. The germline V gene has CDR1 SEHNR and CDR2 FQNEAQ (reference sequence). The CDR3 runs to 18 residues. Each sample yielded at least 6.5 million isolated PBMCs. The sample consisted of blood. This sequence originates from a woman aged 55-75 years in good health. This chain connects TRBV7-9 to TRBJ2-1; 9 bases map to TRBD2. The CDR3 spells CASSLPGLAGGGYNEQFF. The CDR3 nucleotides read TGTGCCAGCAGCTTACCGGGACTAGCAGGGGGAGGGTACAATGAGCAGTTCTTC. The full variable domain, completed using reference TRBV7-9 and TRBJ2-1, is DTGVSQNPRHKITKRGQNVTFRCDPISEHNRLYWYRQTLGQGPEFLTYFQNEAQLEKSRLLSDRFSAERPKGSFSTLEIQRTEQGDSAMYLCASSLPGLAGGGYNEQFFGPGTRLTVL.